What follows are 14 T cell receptor beta chains derived from one specimen sequenced in a study of CD8 T cells in ankylosing spondylitis (dated by TCRdb to 2015 to 2018). The library was prepared using 5' RACE. TCRdb records Illumina HiSeq 2500 as the sequencer. TCRdb handled the public reads itself, with Q25 trimming in fastp and clone calling in MiXCR, and kept productive beta chains. One record per CDR3 amino acid sequence lists the most common genes and DNA. The sample contains approximately 200,000 distinct CDR3 sequences, about 13% of them found a single time. Approximately 15% of the sample is in the top ten clones. Sequencing was done on a sample of blood, either unsorted or a sorted T cell fraction (not recorded which). These receptors originate from a male donor with ankylosing spondylitis or in good health (not recorded which).

This chain connects TRBV27 to TRBJ1-2; D unclear. V lost 5 bases, J lost 3 bases, and 10 bases lay in between. Germline loops: CDR1 MNHEY, CDR2 SMNVEV (reference sequence). There are 13 residues in the CDR3. CDR3 amino acids: CASSSDGYYGYTF. The CDR3 DNA reads as TGTGCCAGCAGTAGTGACGGATACTATGGCTACACCTTC.

Sample share makes this clonotype medium-sized. The V gene is TRBV3-1, the J gene TRBJ2-5; the D gene is possibly TRBD2 (6 bases). This CDR3 comprises 12 residues. From germline, CDR1 is LGHDT and CDR2 YNNKEL (reference sequence). V lost 6 bases and J lost 5, with 10 bases in between. CDR3 DNA sequence: TGTGCCAGCAGGGACTACTCGGAGACCCAGTACTTC. Encoded protein: CASRDYSETQYF.

The rearrangement links TRBV3-1 to TRBJ1-2, with 8 nucleotides matching TRBD1. The trim removed 7 bases at V and 4 bases at J, leaving 5 bases unmatched. This CDR3 is 13 amino acids long. Germline V gives CDR1 LGHDT, CDR2 YNNKEL (reference sequence). DNA for the CDR3: TGTGCCAGCACCACCACAGGGGGCTATGGCTACACCTTC. Amino acid sequence: CASTTTGGYGYTF.

This clonotype has ten or more counts. This sequence joins TRBV7-9 and TRBJ2-2; TRBD2 is a possible D gene (6 bases). Trimming removed 5 bases at V and 2 bases at J, with 18 bases between. Germline V gene data show CDR1 as SEHNR and CDR2 as FQNEAQ (reference sequence). This CDR3 comprises 17 residues. DNA for the CDR3: TGTGCCAGCAGCACCTCCCCCGGGACTCTCAACACCGGGGAGCTGTTTTTT. Encoded protein: CASSTSPGTLNTGELFF.

J is TRBJ2-5 and V is TRBV5-6; no clear D gene. V was clipped by 0 bases and J by 1 base, with 7 bases between them. This CDR3 contains 14 residues. Germline V gene lookup returns CDR1 SGHDT and CDR2 YYEEEE. The CDR3 bases are TGTGCCAGCAGCTTGGGAGACCTCCAAGAGACCCAGTACTTC. It translates to CASSLGDLQETQYF.

The chain's CDR3 is CASSLFIRELFF. The CDR3 DNA is TGTGCCAGCAGCCTCTTTATACGGGAGCTGTTTTTT. The chain combines TRBV7-9 with TRBJ2-2; D remains ambiguous. From germline, CDR1 is SEHNR and CDR2 FQNEAQ (reference sequence). This CDR3 contains 12 residues. V dropped 5 bases and J dropped 9 bases, with 10 bases sitting between them. Using reference TRBV7-9 and TRBJ2-2 for the parts outside the CDR3, the full variable domain is DTGVSQNPRHKITKRGQNVTFRCDPISEHNRLYWYRQTLGQGPEFLTYFQNEAQLEKSRLLSDRFSAERPKGSFSTLEIQRTEQGDSAMYLCASSLFIRELFFGEGSRLTVL.

The rearrangement links TRBV11-1 to TRBJ2-1; D is perhaps TRBD2 (6 bases). The CDR3 contains 18 residues. Germline V CDR1 and CDR2: SGHAT, FQDESV (reference sequence). The V and J ends lost 6 bases and 2 bases respectively, with 23 bases between them. CDR3 in DNA: TGTGCCAGCAGGCGGCCCTCTAGCGATCCGCCTACCTACAATGAGCAGTTCTTC. It translates to CASRRPSSDPPTYNEQFF.

The chain combines TRBV4-1 with TRBJ2-7; TRBD1 might be the D (5 bases). Germline CDR1 MGHRA, CDR2 YSYEKL. The CDR3 contains 18 residues. Deletions cut 0 bases from V and 2 bases from J, with 20 bases between. CDR3 coding DNA: TGCGCCAGCAGCCAAGATCCCCGCCTCTTTGACAGTACCTACGAGCAGTACTTC. As protein: CASSQDPRLFDSTYEQYF.

The V and J genes are TRBV12-5 and TRBJ1-6; D remains unclear. With 9 bases removed from V and 0 bases from J, the gap between germline ends came to 12 bases. The CDR3 runs to 15 residues. Germline V gene sequence: CDR1 LGHNT, CDR2 FRNRAP. This CDR3 reads CASGIQSSYNSPLHF. The CDR3 DNA sequence: TGTGCTAGCGGTATACAGAGCTCCTATAATTCACCCCTCCACTTT.

This clonotype has just a few counts. J is TRBJ2-7 and V is TRBV3-1; D not certain. Germline CDR1 reads LGHDT; CDR2 reads YNNKEL (reference sequence). The CDR3 has 15 residues. The V gene lost 2 bases and the J gene lost 2 bases, with 13 bases spanning the gap. CDR3 sequence reads: CASSQRQFSAYEQYF. DNA of the CDR3: TGTGCCAGCAGCCAAAGGCAGTTTTCAGCCTACGAGCAGTACTTC.

This sequence joins TRBV30 and TRBJ2-1; TRBD2 agrees at 10 bases. Trimming cost V 5 bases and J 1 base; bases outside gene matches: 5. CDR3 length: 15 amino acids. Germline CDR1 GTSNPN, CDR2 SVGIG (reference sequence). CDR3 nucleotides: TGTGCCTGGCAGCGGGGGGGCAGTTCCTACAATGAGCAGTTCTTC. This codes for CAWQRGGSSYNEQFF.

This clonotype was detected only a few times. The gene calls are TRBV27 and TRBJ2-2; perhaps TRBD2 as D (5 bases). There are 17 residues in the CDR3. The V end lost 0 bases, the J end lost 6 bases, and 17 bases lay between the germline ends. Germline-derived CDR1 and CDR2 are MNHEY and SMNVEV (reference sequence). DNA for the CDR3: TGTGCCAGCAGTTTATCGGGCTCCGACTATCCCCCCGGGGAGCTGTTTTTT. Translated: CASSLSGSDYPPGELFF.

This clonotype was seen a few times. The chain recombines TRBV9 with TRBJ2-7; the match to TRBD1 covers 7 bases. Germline lookup yields CDR1 SGDLS and CDR2 YYNGEE. The CDR3 totals 13 residues. V lost 5 bases to trimming and J lost 7 bases; unmatched junction nucleotides: 9. The CDR3 reads CASRDRKTREQYF. In DNA, the CDR3 is TGTGCCAGCAGGGACAGGAAGACGAGGGAGCAGTACTTC.

Ten or more counts support this clonotype. This chain links TRBV11-1 with TRBJ2-2, with D possibly matching TRBD2 (5 bases). Trimming stripped 3 bases from V and 4 bases from J, with 21 bases between. The CDR3 is made up of 18 amino acids. Germline CDR1 is SGHAT and CDR2 is FQDESV (reference sequence). The CDR3 reads CASSFPIREIDLTGELFF. The CDR3 region has the DNA TGTGCCAGCAGCTTTCCTATTCGGGAAATAGACCTCACCGGGGAGCTGTTTTTT.